The clone carrying this TCR beta chain occurred many times. What it binds is unknown. The data belong to a study of neurological immune-mediated disorders. Whole-study findings and limits: None of the CDR3 amino acid sequences in expanded clones turned up in more than one subject, which points to private repertoires in all groups. The most TCR clonal expansion was seen in HTLV-1-associated myelopathy, and the least was seen in multiple sclerosis, which fell below healthy controls.

CDR3 length: 15 residues. V was cut by 0 bases and J by 7 bases, with 13 bases left in between. The germline V gene has CDR1 DFQATT and CDR2 SNEGSKA (reference sequence). Template-switch 5'RACE cDNA synthesis added a 10-nucleotide unique molecular identifier. TCRdb itself ran the 5' RACE reads through MiXCR, one entry per CDR3 protein. The repertoire holds approximately 59,000 distinct CDR3 sequences, approximately 5.3% seen once, with about 5.7% in the top ten. Sequenced material: PBMCs. The source of this sequence is a human donor with multiple sclerosis. The donor label of this sample is uncertain. The chain recombines TRBV20-1 with TRBJ1-6, with D perhaps matching TRBD1 (5 bases). CDR3 protein: CSARDGRGRNSPLHF. In DNA, the CDR3 is TGCAGTGCTAGAGATGGAAGGGGACGAAATTCACCCCTCCACTTT.